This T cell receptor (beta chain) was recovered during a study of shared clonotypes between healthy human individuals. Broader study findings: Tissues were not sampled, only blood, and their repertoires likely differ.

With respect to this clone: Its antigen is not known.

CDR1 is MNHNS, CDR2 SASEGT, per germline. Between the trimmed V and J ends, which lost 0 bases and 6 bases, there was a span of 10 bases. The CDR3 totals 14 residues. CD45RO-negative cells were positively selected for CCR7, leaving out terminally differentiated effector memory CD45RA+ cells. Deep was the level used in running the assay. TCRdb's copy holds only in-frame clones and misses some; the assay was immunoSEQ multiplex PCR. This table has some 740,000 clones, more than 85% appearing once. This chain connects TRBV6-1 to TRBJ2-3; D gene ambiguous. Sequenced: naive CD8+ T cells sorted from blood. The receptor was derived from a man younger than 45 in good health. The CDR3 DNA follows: TGTGCCAGCAGTGAAGCTGGGCGCGCGGATACGCAGTATTTT. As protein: CASSEAGRADTQYF.